Each of the 27 T cell receptor beta chains below was sequenced from the same sample in a study of blood T cell repertoires in COVID-19. TCRdb keeps only in-frame clones here, not all; method: immunoSEQ multiplex PCR. Here the sample spans around 250,000 clones, 88% being singletons. Input material: PBMCs or T cells enriched from blood (not recorded which). These TCRs come from a woman aged 40 to 50 who had been exposed to COVID-19.

The chain couples TRBV10-3 to TRBJ2-5; 15 bases are shared with TRBD2. The germline CDR1 and CDR2 sequences are ENHRY and SYGVKD. The CDR3 runs 17 residues. The V gene end was trimmed by 0 bases and the J gene end by 5 bases; junction bases not matched to a gene: 4. The CDR3 region has the DNA TGTGCCATCAGTGAGTCGATAGGGACTAGCGGGAGGGAGACCCAGTACTTC. As protein: CAISESIGTSGRETQYF.

This rearrangement joins TRBV30 to TRBJ1-5, with D uncertain. The CDR3 loop spans 12 amino acids. Germline CDR1 GTSNPN, CDR2 SVGIG (reference sequence). The V end lost 0 bases, the J end lost 5 bases, and 5 bases lay between the germline ends. The CDR3 bases are TGTGCCTGGAGTGTGGAGGATCAGCCCCAGCATTTT. This sequence encodes CAWSVEDQPQHF. Combining the CDR3 with reference TRBV30 and TRBJ1-5 gives the whole variable domain SQTIHQWPATLVQPVGSPLSLECTVEGTSNPNLYWYRQAAGRGLQLLFYSVGIGQISSEVPQNLSASRPQDRQFILSSKKLLLSDSGFYLCAWSVEDQPQHFGDGTRLSIL.

The V and J genes are TRBV5-8 and TRBJ2-1; 8 bases align to TRBD2. CDR3 length: 14 residues. The germline gives CDR1 SGHTS, CDR2 YDEGEE. Trimming at V came to 0 bases and at J to 8 bases, leaving 4 bases not matched to a gene. Here the CDR3 reads CASSLVRGADEQFF. CDR3 in DNA: TGTGCCAGCAGCTTGGTGCGGGGGGCGGATGAGCAGTTCTTC.

Concerning this clone itself: At one of its ends the junction is not consistent with the germline gene, which may arise from a read error. The chain recombines TRBV5-1 with TRBJ2-3, with 7 positions matching TRBD1. The CDR3 sequence is 14 residues long. The germline V gene has CDR1 SGHRS and CDR2 YFSETQ. The CDR3 spells CASSLDRLTDTQYF. In DNA form, the CDR3 reads TGTGCCAGCAGCTTGGACAGGCTGACAGATACGCAGTATTTT. The variable domain in full, completed from reference TRBV5-1 and TRBJ2-3, reads KAGVTQTPRYLIKTRGQQVTLSCSPISGHRSVSWYQQTPGQGLQFLFEYFSETQRNKGNFPGRFSGRQFSNSRSEMNVSTLELGDSALYLCASSLDRLTDTQYFGPGTRLTVL.

V gene TRBV9 combines with J gene TRBJ2-1; maybe TRBD1 (5 bases). Trimming took off 0 bases at V and 6 bases at J, with 7 bases between the two ends. The CDR3 is 13 residues long. CDR1 is SGDLS, CDR2 YYNGEE, per germline. DNA of the CDR3: TGTGCCAGCAGCGTAGTAGGGGCCAATGAGCAGTTCTTC. Translating it yields CASSVVGANEQFF. Combining the CDR3 with reference TRBV9 and TRBJ2-1 gives the whole variable domain DSGVTQTPKHLITATGQRVTLRCSPRSGDLSVYWYQQSLDQGLQFLIQYYNGEERAKGNILERFSAQQFPDLHSELNLSSLELGDSALYFCASSVVGANEQFFGPGTRLTVL.

The genes are TRBV18 and TRBJ1-6; 10 bases fit TRBD1. The CDR3 sequence is 14 residues long. Germline CDR1 is KGHSH and CDR2 is LQKENI. Trimming at V came to 6 bases and at J to 14 bases, leaving 10 bases not matched to a gene. The CDR3 region has the DNA TGTGCCAGCTCTACCGGGACAGGGGTCCAATCCCTCCACTTT. Its protein is CASSTGTGVQSLHF.

The chain carries TRBV4-1 and TRBJ1-1; TRBD1 aligns across 8 bases. The trim removed 4 bases at V and 5 bases at J, leaving 12 bases unmatched. The CDR3 sequence is 16 residues long. Germline V gene lookup returns CDR1 MGHRA and CDR2 YSYEKL. Here the CDR3 reads CASSPLDRARRTEAFF. DNA for the CDR3: TGCGCCAGCAGCCCCCTGGACAGGGCGAGAAGGACTGAAGCTTTCTTT.

The chain recombines TRBV7-8 with TRBJ1-4, with D maybe TRBD1 (6 bases). Germline V gene data show CDR1 as SGHVS and CDR2 as FQNEAQ. V was pared by 5 bases and J by 7 bases, with 17 bases between. The CDR3 has 15 residues. The CDR3 nucleotides read TGTGCCAGCAGCGCTCTCAGGGGTTATAGTGAAAAACTGTTTTTT. Its translation is CASSALRGYSEKLFF.

The J gene is TRBJ2-1, the V gene TRBV2; 7 nucleotides match TRBD2. The CDR3 contains 13 residues. CDR1 and CDR2 from the germline V gene are SNHLY and FYNNEI. V shed 6 bases and J 3 bases; nucleotides not matched to a gene: 2. As DNA, the CDR3 is TGTGCCAGCAGCAGGACTAGCTACAATGAGCAGTTCTTC. Encoded protein: CASSRTSYNEQFF.

The genes are TRBV6-5 and TRBJ1-5, with D unclear. The CDR3 contains 14 residues. Germline V gene data show CDR1 as MNHEY and CDR2 as SVGAGI. Trimming removed 6 bases at V and 4 bases at J, with 13 bases between. The CDR3 DNA reads TGTGCCAGCAGCCCCTCCGGAGGGAATCAGCCCCAGCATTTT. Protein product: CASSPSGGNQPQHF.

This chain connects TRBV29-1 to TRBJ2-2, with 11 nucleotides matching TRBD2. CDR1 is SQVTM, CDR2 ANQGSEA, per germline. The CDR3 loop spans 14 amino acids. V shed 8 bases and J 0 bases; nucleotides not matched to a gene: 2. The CDR3 bases are TGCAGCCTAGCGGGGGGCGCGAACACCGGGGAGCTGTTTTTT. Protein sequence: CSLAGGANTGELFF.

The CDR3 loop reads CASSFNGEGQPQHF. DNA for the CDR3: TGTGCCAGCAGCTTTAATGGGGAGGGCCAGCCCCAGCATTTT. The J gene is TRBJ1-5, the V gene TRBV7-9; D ambiguous. This CDR3 has 14 amino acids. V dropped 3 bases and J dropped 7 bases, with 13 bases sitting between them. Germline V lookup: CDR1 SEHNR, CDR2 FQNEAQ (reference sequence).

The chain has TRBV5-1 and TRBJ1-2; 7 positions match TRBD1. Germline trimming cut 0 bases from V and 8 bases from J; bases unmatched to any gene: 7. Germline V gene sequence: CDR1 SGHRS, CDR2 YFSETQ. The CDR3 sequence is 14 residues long. CDR3 sequence: CASSLETGLEGYTF. The CDR3 nucleotides read TGCGCCAGCAGCTTGGAGACAGGGCTCGAGGGCTACACCTTC.

This clone was recorded only once. The chain is built from TRBV19 and TRBJ2-4; D perhaps matches TRBD2 (6 bases). In germline, CDR1 is LNHDA, CDR2 SQIVND (reference sequence). The V and J ends lost 5 bases and 8 bases respectively, with 19 bases between them. The CDR3 sequence is 15 residues long. The CDR3 reads CASSYGRSKLYIQYF. As DNA, the CDR3 is TGTGCCAGTAGTTACGGGAGATCGAAATTATACATTCAGTACTTC.

The chain links TRBV25-1 to TRBJ2-1, with 11 positions matching TRBD1. CDR1 is MGHDK and CDR2 is SYGVNS in the germline V gene. V was pared by 1 base and J by 6 bases, with 2 bases of the junction left unmatched. CDR3 length: 15 residues. The CDR3 region is CASSESGTGGNEQFF. In DNA, the CDR3 is TGTGCCAGCAGTGAATCTGGGACAGGGGGCAATGAGCAGTTCTTC.

The table lists this clone with a count of one. The sample holds other DNA sequences that translate to the same CDR3. This chain joins TRBV5-1 and TRBJ1-3; unclear D gene. The germline V gene has CDR1 SGHRS and CDR2 YFSETQ. This CDR3 has 13 residues. V lost 0 bases and J 4 bases, leaving 5 bases between the germline ends. CDR3 region: CASSLGQGNTIYF. The CDR3 DNA sequence: TGCGCCAGCAGCTTGGGCCAGGGAAACACCATATATTTT.

The table lists this clone with a few counts. The chain uses TRBV4-3 and TRBJ2-1, with TRBD2 matching over 10 bases. Germline trimming cut 0 bases from V and 3 bases from J; bases unmatched to any gene: 2. The CDR3 spans 16 residues. Germline V gene lookup returns CDR1 LGHNA and CDR2 YSLEER. The CDR3 sequence: CASSQDVAGGYNEQFF. Written as DNA, the CDR3 is TGCGCCAGCAGCCAAGACGTAGCGGGGGGCTACAATGAGCAGTTCTTC.

This chain joins TRBV12-3 or TRBV12-4 and TRBJ2-3; D is perhaps TRBD2 (6 bases). Deletions cut 6 bases from V and 0 bases from J, with 7 bases between. This CDR3 region has 13 residues. The CDR3 nucleotides read TGTGCCAGCAGACGGGGGAGCACAGATACGCAGTATTTT. This translates into CASRRGSTDTQYF.

This chain links TRBV11-1 with TRBJ2-2; 11 bases map to TRBD1. Germline V gene sequence: CDR1 SGHAT, CDR2 FQDESV (reference sequence). J gave up 8 bases and V 1 base, and 6 bases lay outside the gene matches. This CDR3 is built from 16 residues. The CDR3: CASSLDRTGGKGELFF. In nucleotides, the CDR3 is TGTGCCAGCAGCTTAGACAGGACAGGGGGCAAAGGGGAGCTGTTTTTT.

The rearrangement links TRBV7-6 to TRBJ2-2, with D possibly TRBD1 on 6 matching bases. The V and J ends lost 1 base and 6 bases respectively, with 12 bases between them. The CDR3 spans 15 residues. Germline CDR1 reads SGHVS; CDR2 reads FNYEAQ. Here the CDR3 DNA reads TGTGCCAGCAGCTTAGAGGGACACAGAGCCGGGGAGCTGTTTTTT. This codes for CASSLEGHRAGELFF.

The chain combines TRBV20-1 with TRBJ2-1; 8 bases agree with TRBD2. This CDR3 contains 14 residues. Germline lookup yields CDR1 DFQATT and CDR2 SNEGSKA (reference sequence). Trimming took 3 bases from V and 6 from J; bases not matched to a gene: 7. CDR3 DNA sequence: TGCAGTGCTAGTCCAGCGGGAGTGGTCAATGAGCAGTTCTTC. The encoded protein is CSASPAGVVNEQFF.

The chain is built from TRBV27 and TRBJ2-5, with D tentatively TRBD1 (5 bases). The CDR3 has 14 residues. Germline V gene lookup returns CDR1 MNHEY and CDR2 SMNVEV (reference sequence). V lost 2 bases and J lost 5, with 12 bases in between. CDR3 sequence: CASSLSRVGETQYF. CDR3 DNA sequence: TGTGCCAGCAGTTTAAGCAGGGTTGGGGAGACCCAGTACTTC.

This clone occurred once. The V call is TRBV19, the J call TRBJ1-2, with no clear D. Germline V CDR1 and CDR2: LNHDA, SQIVND (reference sequence). The germline V and J ends were trimmed by 1 base and 7 bases, with 13 bases remaining between them. This CDR3 has 14 amino acids. CDR3 nucleotides: TGTGCCAGTAGTATAGCCATTACAGAGCCTGGCTACACCTTC. It specifies CASSIAITEPGYTF.

The J gene is TRBJ1-5, the V gene TRBV19; a possible D gene is TRBD1 (5 bases). CDR1 is LNHDA and CDR2 is SQIVND in the germline V gene (reference sequence). Trimming cost V 6 bases and J 6 bases, with 6 bases left between them. The CDR3 covers 11 residues. CDR3 DNA: TGTGCCAGTAGCGGGGGTCAGCCCCAGCATTTT. This translates into CASSGGQPQHF.

The V and J genes are TRBV24-1 and TRBJ2-3, with a possible D match to TRBD2 (5 bases). This CDR3 has 15 amino acids. Trimming left V 4 bases short and J 4 bases short, with 14 bases between. Germline loops: CDR1 KGHDR, CDR2 SFDVKD. CDR3 in DNA: TGTGCCACCAGTGACCCCGGACTCAGTCCAGATACGCAGTATTTT. Translated: CATSDPGLSPDTQYF.

This chain connects TRBV6-2 or TRBV6-3 to TRBJ2-7; 10 positions match TRBD2. There are 17 residues in the CDR3. Germline CDR1 reads MNHEY; CDR2 reads SVGEGT. V shed 2 bases and J 3 bases; nucleotides not matched to a gene: 10. The chain's CDR3 is CASSYPPSGRINYEQYV. As DNA, the CDR3 is TGTGCCAGCAGTTACCCGCCTAGCGGGAGAATTAACTACGAGCAGTACGTC.

V is TRBV7-8 and J is TRBJ1-4; 9 positions match TRBD1. Per the germline V gene, CDR1 is SGHVS and CDR2 is FQNEAQ. Trimming took 5 bases from V and 5 from J; bases not matched to a gene: 6. The CDR3 has 15 amino acids. CDR3 region: CASSAEGQGNEKLFF. The DNA for the CDR3 is TGTGCCAGCAGCGCTGAGGGACAGGGAAATGAAAAACTGTTTTTT.